The source of this T cell receptor (beta chain) is a study of cytomegalovirus exposure and HLA in healthy donors. Study-wide findings and caveats: Many donors carried some public TCRs, although rarity characterized most TCR sequences.

The study ran its PCR with 60 Vbeta and 13 Jbeta primers. Authors' data handling: Unique TCR beta chains totaled around 86 million in a later count, with roughly 11 million of them shared. The protocol was immunoSEQ multiplex PCR, while the TCRdb copy is restricted to in-frame clones and leaves out a portion. D and trimming were read from the DNA, whereas the V and J calls and clone size are those reported in that table. The table records about 170,000 clones, over 75% of them present only once. Comment on this clone: Its antigen is currently unknown.

The CDR3 has 13 residues. V lost 2 bases, J lost 4 bases, and 10 bases lay in between. The source of this sequence is a woman in her fifties or sixties in good health and CMV-seropositive. The chain has TRBV5-3 and TRBJ2-7; tentative D call: TRBD2 (5 bases). TRBV5-3 is sorted into the ORF group, with uncertain function. The sequencing input was PBMCs. The CDR3 here is CARSFREPYEQYF. CDR3 in DNA: TGTGCCAGAAGCTTCCGGGAACCTTACGAGCAGTACTTC.